This T cell receptor (beta chain) stems from a study of CD8 T cells in Susac syndrome. Overall study results and limits: Only a relatively small number of individuals were included in the TCR sequencing and HLA analysis.

This CDR3 is 16 amino acids long. Trimming at V came to 2 bases and at J to 0 bases, leaving 5 bases not matched to a gene. Germline assignment: CDR1 SGHRS and CDR2 YFSETQ. As to this clonotype: The antigen is not known.

Purification of the CD8+ and CD4+ T cells relied on negative isolation, and TEMRA cells underwent FACS enrichment. RNA in amounts of roughly 0.5 to 1 ug was reverse transcribed with random hexamers. Amplification of TCR beta CDR3 used immunoSEQ multiplex PCR across 54 Vbeta and 13 Jbeta. TCRdb itself ran the immunoSEQ multiplex PCR reads through MiXCR, one entry per CDR3 protein. Among approximately 110,000 distinct CDR3 sequences listed, about 93% were seen once. The rearrangement links TRBV5-1 to TRBJ2-3; TRBD2 matches at 8 bases. The sample taken for sequencing was CD4+ T cells from PBMCs. The source is a human donor in good health. The CDR3 reads CASSFASGFSTDTQYF. The CDR3 nucleotides read TGCGCCAGCAGCTTTGCTAGCGGGTTCAGCACAGATACGCAGTATTTT.